The TCR beta chain described here comes from a study of blood T cell repertoires in COVID-19. Overall study: The origin of the acute and convalescent COVID-19 samples was the United States, Italy and Spain. T cells, B-cell-depleted T cells, or PBMCs supplied cDNA or gDNA.

Trimming removed 4 bases from V and 2 bases from J; junction bases left unmatched: 7. Germline CDR1 reads PRHDT; CDR2 reads FYEKMQ (reference sequence). CDR3 length equals 15 residues. Authors' processing steps: Researchers report that nucleated cell counts were estimated from reference gene primer amplification. Clones were read by immunoSEQ multiplex PCR, and TCRdb kept only the in-frame ones, dropping some. The V and J calls and clone size were taken over from that table, and D and trimming were inferred from the DNA. The sample consists of about 80,000 clones, roughly three quarters of them appearing once.

The clonotype was recovered from a man between 70 and 80 years old with active or convalescent COVID-19. Sequenced material: peripheral blood. The chain links TRBV13 to TRBJ2-5, with 7 bases aligning to TRBD2. The CDR3 sequence is CASSSQWGGQETQYF. In DNA, the CDR3 is TGTGCCAGCAGCTCCCAGTGGGGGGGACAAGAGACCCAGTACTTC.